Described below is a single T cell receptor (beta chain) sequence and its context. This CDR3 spans 13 amino acids. V lost 6 bases and J lost 4; bases outside the gene matches: 5. Looked up from germline, CDR1 is KGHSH and CDR2 is LQKENI. The sample originates from a study of OX40 agonist ivuxolimab in advanced cancers. The table came from immunoSEQ multiplex PCR; TCRdb's copy has only in-frame clones and leaves some out. The table has around 100,000 clones, about 91% seen once. The TCR comes from an adult with an advanced solid tumor such as melanoma, head and neck, liver or kidney cancer. V gene TRBV18 combines with J gene TRBJ1-2; 7 positions match TRBD1. Sequencing used CD4+ or CD8+ T cells sorted from blood, obtained in a trial of the OX40 agonist ivuxolimab. As DNA, the CDR3 is TGTGCCAGCTCCCAGGGGGGCACCTATGGCTACACCTTC. It specifies CASSQGGTYGYTF.